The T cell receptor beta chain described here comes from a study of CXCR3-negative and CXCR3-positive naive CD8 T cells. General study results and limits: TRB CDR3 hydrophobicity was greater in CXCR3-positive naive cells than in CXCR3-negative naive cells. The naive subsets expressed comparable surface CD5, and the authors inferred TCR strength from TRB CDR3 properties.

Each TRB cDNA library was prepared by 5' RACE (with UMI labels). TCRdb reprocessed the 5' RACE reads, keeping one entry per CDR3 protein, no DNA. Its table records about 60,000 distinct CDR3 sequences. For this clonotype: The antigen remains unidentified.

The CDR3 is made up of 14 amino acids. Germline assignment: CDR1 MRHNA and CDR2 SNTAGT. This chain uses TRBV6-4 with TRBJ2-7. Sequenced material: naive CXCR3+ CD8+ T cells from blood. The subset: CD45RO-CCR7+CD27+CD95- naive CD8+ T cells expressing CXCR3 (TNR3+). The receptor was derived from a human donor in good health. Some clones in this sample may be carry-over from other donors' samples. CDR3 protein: CASRTDTNSYEQYF.